This T cell receptor beta chain was obtained from a study of cytomegalovirus exposure and HLA in healthy donors. Trimming cost V 8 bases and J 5 bases; bases outside gene matches: 7. Germline values: CDR1 LNHDA, CDR2 SQIVND (reference sequence). The CDR3 spans 13 residues. This clone was observed a handful of times. The PCR had 60 Vbeta and 13 Jbeta primers. TCRdb keeps only in-frame clones here, not all; method: immunoSEQ multiplex PCR. Here the sample spans over 100,000 clones, roughly 83% being singletons. This rearrangement joins TRBV19 to TRBJ2-7; 9 bases are a match to TRBD1. This receptor was obtained from a man aged 40-49 years in good health and CMV-seronegative. The sample consisted of PBMCs. The chain's CDR3 is CASGTGQGHEQYF. DNA of the CDR3: TGTGCCAGTGGGACGGGACAGGGCCACGAGCAGTACTTC.